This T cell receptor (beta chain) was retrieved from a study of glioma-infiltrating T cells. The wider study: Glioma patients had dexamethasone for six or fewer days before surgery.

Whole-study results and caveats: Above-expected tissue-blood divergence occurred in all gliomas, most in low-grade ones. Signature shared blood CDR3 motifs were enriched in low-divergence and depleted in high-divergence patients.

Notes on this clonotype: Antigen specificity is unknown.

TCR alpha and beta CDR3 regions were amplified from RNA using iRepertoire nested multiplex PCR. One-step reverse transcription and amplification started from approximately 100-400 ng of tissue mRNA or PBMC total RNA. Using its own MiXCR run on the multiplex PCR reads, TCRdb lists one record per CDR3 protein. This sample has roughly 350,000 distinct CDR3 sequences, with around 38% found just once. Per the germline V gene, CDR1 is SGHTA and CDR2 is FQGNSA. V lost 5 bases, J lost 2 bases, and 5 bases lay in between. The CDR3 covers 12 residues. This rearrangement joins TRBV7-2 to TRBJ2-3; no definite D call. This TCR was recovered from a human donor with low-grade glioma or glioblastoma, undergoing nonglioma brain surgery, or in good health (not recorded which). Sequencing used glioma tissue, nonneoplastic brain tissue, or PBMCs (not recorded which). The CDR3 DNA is TGTGCCAGCAGCCCAACCACAGATACGCAGTATTTT. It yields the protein CASSPTTDTQYF.